Listed below are T cell receptor beta chains from one sample, sequenced in a study of T cells after yellow fever vaccination. MiXCR was run by TCRdb on the 5' RACE reads, yielding one entry per CDR3 protein. The sample includes 300,000 to 400,000 distinct CDR3 sequences, approximately 12% seen only once; the top ten take 2.5% to 4%. This specimen consisted of CD4+ T cells sorted from PBMCs, obtained 15 days after the yellow fever booster vaccination. The receptors stem from a man between 18 and 35 years old who received the YFV17D yellow fever vaccine. CDR3s include the opening cysteine and the closing phenylalanine or tryptophan.

15	TRBJ2-3	TRBV4-3	CASSLGLARSDTQYF
15	TRBJ1-3	TRBV3-1	CASSTPLGLGNTIYF
15	TRBJ2-2	TRBV12-3/TRBV12-4	CASHPGSGYTGELFF
16	TRBJ1-6	TRBV28	CASSLGTGQSNSPLHF
15	TRBJ2-7	TRBV7-9	CASSITWGDDYEQYF
15	TRBJ2-5	TRBV7-2	CASSLAPTSKETQYF
13	TRBJ1-6	TRBV7-2	CASSLVEDSPLHF
16	TRBJ2-1	TRBV28	CASSLRASGGYNEQFF
17	TRBJ2-3	TRBV4-3	CASSQAASSGGTDTQYF
12	TRBJ1-1	TRBV12-3/TRBV12-4	CASSKTGYEAFF
16	TRBJ2-5	TRBV5-1	CASSLWRGGRQETQYF
12	TRBJ2-5	TRBV28	CASSLVEETQYF
21	TRBJ2-3	TRBV4-3	CASSQAFRPGGSGGEEDTQYF
15	TRBJ2-5	TRBV28	CASSGRPSGEGTQYF
11	TRBJ2-5	TRBV20-1	CSAPLWETQYF
16	TRBJ1-5	TRBV12-2	CASRLAAEYSNQPQHF
14	TRBJ1-1	TRBV6-2/TRBV6-3	CASSYTSQSTEAFF
12	TRBJ2-7	TRBV7-9	CASSSIDYEQYF
12	TRBJ2-5	TRBV20-1	CSARADRETQYF
15	TRBJ2-7	TRBV5-1	CASSLAAGVDYEQYF
16	TRBJ1-4	TRBV4-3	CASSQDHGTTNEKLFF
13	TRBJ1-4	TRBV29-1	CSVDRGLGEKLFF
11	TRBJ1-2	TRBV28	CASSPGTAPTF
12	TRBJ1-2	TRBV7-9	CASSLAGEGYTF
14	TRBJ2-3	TRBV15	CATSRDSNTDTQYF
15	TRBJ2-6	TRBV11-2	CASPGGFSGANVLTF
14	TRBJ1-1	TRBV7-8	CASSFVQADTEAFF
18	TRBJ1-4	TRBV7-9	CASSRRTGSALLNEKLFF
14	TRBJ2-3	TRBV20-1	CSARGTRRADTQYF
13	TRBJ2-1	TRBV5-1	CASSLDPRREQFF
17	TRBJ1-5	TRBV28	CASSLASGSKGNQPQHF
13	TRBJ1-5	TRBV20-1	CSAGRVSVGPQHF
16	TRBJ2-3	TRBV5-1	CASSVSGDWGTDTQYF
13	TRBJ1-5	TRBV6-1	CASGGPSNQPQHF
17	TRBJ2-1	TRBV12-3/TRBV12-4	CASSGGQGTSSYNEQFF
14	TRBJ1-2	TRBV2	CASRGQGLGYGYTF
13	TRBJ1-2	TRBV10-3	CAIKHLGGYGYTF
14	TRBJ2-5	TRBV6-5	CASAVFRDRETQYF
16	TRBJ2-2	TRBV18	CASSRSAIPNTGELFF
17	TRBJ2-3	TRBV3-1	CASSQGSASGGLDTQYF